This T cell receptor (beta chain) originates from a study of cytomegalovirus exposure and HLA in healthy donors. This donor's file did not include a recorded CMV serostatus. The PCR was carried out with 60 Vbeta primers and 13 Jbeta primers. The table came from immunoSEQ multiplex PCR; TCRdb's copy has only in-frame clones and leaves some out. The sample consists of some 130,000 clones, around 63% of them appearing once. V dropped 6 bases and J dropped 2 bases, with 10 bases sitting between them. The CDR3 has 13 amino acids. CDR1 and CDR2 from the germline V gene are MNHEY and SMNVEV (reference sequence).

Sample: PBMCs. The sequence derives from a human donor in good health. The chain is built from TRBV27 and TRBJ1-2, with D perhaps matching TRBD1 (6 bases). CDR3 in amino acids: CASSTGQNYGYTF. As DNA, the CDR3 is TGTGCCAGCAGCACTGGACAGAACTATGGCTACACCTTC.